This T cell receptor beta chain originates from a study of blood T cells in healthy people across ages. Whole-study findings and limits: The study could not conclusively compare naive and antigen-experienced cells, given its unsorted PBMCs.

A J-beta primer mix and a sample-barcoded 5' primer were used in a second PCR of about 7 to 11 cycles. Each cDNA molecule carried a tag from a template-switch adaptor that contained 12 random nucleotides. One entry per CDR3 protein, called by TCRdb with MiXCR from the 5' RACE reads. The sample has 700,000 to 800,000 distinct CDR3 sequences; more than 40% are singletons. The V gene's germline CDR1 is LGHDT and CDR2 YNNKEL (reference sequence). The CDR3 consists of 19 residues. V was clipped by 2 bases and J by 1 base; unmatched bases: 15. This clonotype was seen a handful of times. No antigen is known for it.

The source material was blood. The gene calls are TRBV3-1 and TRBJ2-3, with 7 bases aligning to TRBD2. This TCR came from a woman aged 60-70 years in good health. CDR3 loop: CASSQLWSGRSRGTDTQYF. The CDR3 DNA follows: TGTGCCAGCAGCCAATTGTGGTCCGGGAGGAGCAGGGGCACAGATACGCAGTATTTT.